What follows are 27 T cell receptor beta chains derived from one specimen sequenced in a study of blood T cell repertoires in COVID-19. Profiled with immunoSEQ multiplex PCR; TCRdb holds only in-frame clones, not every one. The sample holds approximately 65,000 clones, just over 85% seen once. Sequencing was performed on peripheral blood. All receptors derive from a human donor in a cohort sampled during active COVID-19.

The V gene is TRBV7-2, the J gene TRBJ2-3; 11 bases are shared with TRBD2. The V gene's germline CDR1 is SGHTA and CDR2 FQGNSA. This CDR3 contains 16 residues. Trimming cost V 1 base and J 3 bases; bases outside gene matches: 3. CDR3 sequence reads: CASSLGPSGGTDTQYF. In DNA, the CDR3 is TGTGCCAGCAGCTTAGGGCCTAGCGGGGGGACAGATACGCAGTATTTT.

V and J are TRBV18 and TRBJ2-2; 12 bases align to TRBD2. J was trimmed by 1 base and V by 0 bases; bases with no gene match: 0. Germline V gene data show CDR1 as KGHSH and CDR2 as LQKENI. The CDR3 runs 17 residues. CDR3 sequence (DNA): TGTGCCAGCTCACCACCGGGACTAGCGGGGAACACCGGGGAGCTGTTTTTT. It codes for CASSPPGLAGNTGELFF. The full variable domain, completed using reference TRBV18 and TRBJ2-2, is NAGVMQNPRHLVRRRGQEARLRCSPMKGHSHVYWYRQLPEEGLKFMVYLQKENIIDESGMPKERFSAEFPKEGPSILRIQQVVRGDSAAYFCASSPPGLAGNTGELFFGEGSRLTVL.

This clone was counted once. The J gene is TRBJ1-5, the V gene TRBV18, with 7 bases fitting TRBD1. J gave up 7 bases and V 6 bases, and 9 bases lay outside the gene matches. The germline V gene encodes CDR1 KGHSH and CDR2 LQKENI. The CDR3 has 14 amino acids. In DNA form, the CDR3 reads TGTGCCAGCTCCCCCGACAGGGCCAGGCAGCCCCAGCATTTT. Translating it yields CASSPDRARQPQHF. Variable domain in full (rest from reference TRBV18 and TRBJ1-5): NAGVMQNPRHLVRRRGQEARLRCSPMKGHSHVYWYRQLPEEGLKFMVYLQKENIIDESGMPKERFSAEFPKEGPSILRIQQVVRGDSAAYFCASSPDRARQPQHFGDGTRLSIL.

The gene calls are TRBV2 and TRBJ2-5; D perhaps matches TRBD2 (7 bases). Germline V CDR1 and CDR2: SNHLY, FYNNEI. Between the trimmed V and J ends, which lost 7 bases and 5 bases, there was a span of 14 bases. The CDR3 extends over 13 amino acids. The CDR3 DNA reads TGTGCCAGCAACACGGGGGGCCGTGAGACCCAGTACTTC. The encoded protein is CASNTGGRETQYF.

Details on this clone: An end of the junction does not agree with germline; a read error may underlie this. The rearrangement uses TRBV7-7 and TRBJ2-3, with 13 bases aligning to TRBD2. This CDR3 is 16 amino acids long. CDR1 is SSHAT and CDR2 is FNYEAQ in the germline V gene (reference sequence). In DNA form, the CDR3 reads TGTGCTAGCAGCCAGGGACTAGCGGGGTCGGCAGATACGCAGTATTTT. Protein product: CASSQGLAGSADTQYF.

The chain recombines TRBV5-1 with TRBJ1-3; D may be TRBD1 (6 bases). The V and J ends lost 0 bases and 4 bases respectively, with 11 bases between them. The CDR3 contains 15 residues. Looked up from germline, CDR1 is SGHRS and CDR2 is YFSETQ. For the CDR3, the DNA is TGCGCCAGCAGCTTGGCGGTTGGGGGCGGAAACACCATATATTTT. Protein product: CASSLAVGGGNTIYF.

The chain combines TRBV19 with TRBJ1-6; D possibly corresponds to TRBD1 (5 bases). CDR1 is LNHDA and CDR2 is SQIVND in the germline V gene (reference sequence). Trimming stripped 9 bases from V and 4 bases from J, with 13 bases between. CDR3 length: 14 residues. The CDR3 sequence is CASGLAGYNSPLHF. The CDR3 coding sequence is TGTGCCAGCGGGTTGGCAGGGTATAATTCACCCCTCCACTTT.

Here the CDR3 reads CASRMGLNSPLHF. For the CDR3, the DNA is TGTGCCAGCAGGATGGGGCTAAATTCACCCCTCCACTTT. The rearrangement uses TRBV6-5 and TRBJ1-6; a possible D gene is TRBD1 (5 bases). Between the trimmed V and J ends, which lost 6 bases and 7 bases, there was a span of 10 bases. Germline CDR1 and CDR2: MNHEY and SVGAGI. This CDR3 has 13 residues.

CDR3 bases: TGCAGCGTAGCAAAGAAAAGAACAGGGGACCCCTACAATGAGCAGTTCTTC. This gives the protein CSVAKKRTGDPYNEQFF. The genes are TRBV29-1 and TRBJ2-1; 7 nucleotides align to TRBD1. CDR1 is SQVTM and CDR2 is ANQGSEA in the germline V gene. The V segment lost 6 bases and the J segment 2 bases; nucleotides outside the gene matches: 16. The CDR3 has 17 residues.

The chain has TRBV27 and TRBJ2-2, with a weak D call TRBD2 (5 bases). The germline CDR1 and CDR2 sequences are MNHEY and SMNVEV (reference sequence). Trimming shortened V by 6 bases and J by 4 bases, and 12 bases separated the two germline ends. This CDR3 contains 14 residues. CDR3 residues: CASSRREITGELFF. The CDR3 DNA reads TGTGCCAGCAGCCGAAGGGAGATCACCGGGGAGCTGTTTTTT.

The chain recombines TRBV7-2 with TRBJ2-3, with 9 nucleotides matching TRBD2. Germline V CDR1 and CDR2: SGHTA, FQGNSA. This CDR3 contains 15 residues. With 3 bases clipped from V and 1 base from J, the junction kept 2 bases outside the gene matches. CDR3 protein: CASSFSGGGTDTQYF. The CDR3 DNA follows: TGTGCCAGCAGCTTTAGCGGGGGAGGCACAGATACGCAGTATTTT.

The chain combines TRBV7-8 with TRBJ1-2; D perhaps matches TRBD1 (5 bases). Germline values: CDR1 SGHVS, CDR2 FQNEAQ. V gave up 5 bases and J gave up 4 bases, with 23 bases separating them. The CDR3 is 17 residues long. The CDR3 is CASSQQPNRFMGYGYTF. In DNA form, the CDR3 reads TGTGCCAGCAGCCAGCAGCCGAACAGGTTTATGGGCTATGGCTACACCTTC.

The chain uses TRBV18 and TRBJ2-5, with a possible D match to TRBD2 (7 bases). V lost 0 bases and J lost 5, with 13 bases in between. CDR1 and CDR2 (germline): KGHSH, LQKENI. This CDR3 region has 15 residues. CDR3 DNA: TGTGCCAGCTCACCACCTTCGGGGGGCCGGGAGACCCAGTACTTC. Protein product: CASSPPSGGRETQYF.

The gene calls are TRBV25-1 and TRBJ1-3; D unclear. Per the germline V gene, CDR1 is MGHDK and CDR2 is SYGVNS. Between the trimmed V and J ends, which lost 4 bases and 0 bases, there was a span of 7 bases. The CDR3 is 14 amino acids. The CDR3 here is CASSGLSSGNTIYF. CDR3 nucleotide sequence: TGTGCCAGCAGTGGACTCAGCTCTGGAAACACCATATATTTT.

This chain connects TRBV2 to TRBJ2-3; 9 bases are a match to TRBD1. V dropped 7 bases and J dropped 4; count of bases not matched to a gene: 9. The CDR3 extends over 15 amino acids. Per germline, CDR1 SNHLY and CDR2 FYNNEI. The CDR3: CASKAQGAPADTQYF. CDR3 sequence (DNA): TGTGCCAGCAAAGCACAGGGGGCGCCGGCAGATACGCAGTATTTT.

The chain links TRBV28 to TRBJ2-1, with TRBD2 matching 8 bases. Germline V gives CDR1 MDHEN, CDR2 SYDVKM. This CDR3 is 17 amino acids long. The J segment lost 8 bases and the V segment lost 4 bases, leaving 16 bases of the junction unmatched. The CDR3 is CASSSAGTRSFGDEQFF. Written as DNA, the CDR3 is TGTGCCAGCAGTTCAGCCGGGACTAGGTCTTTCGGGGATGAGCAGTTCTTC.

V usage is TRBV27 and J usage is TRBJ2-2; no firm D call. V lost 3 bases and J 1 base, leaving 6 bases between the germline ends. The CDR3 has 14 residues. In germline, CDR1 is MNHEY, CDR2 SMNVEV (reference sequence). The DNA for the CDR3 is TGTGCCAGCAGTTTTTTAGAGAACACCGGGGAGCTGTTTTTT. Translation: CASSFLENTGELFF.

The V gene is TRBV19, the J gene TRBJ1-2; D possibly corresponds to TRBD1 (6 bases). Trimming took 5 bases from V and 2 from J, leaving 18 bases between them. Germline V gives CDR1 LNHDA, CDR2 SQIVND (reference sequence). This CDR3 comprises 16 residues. The CDR3 sequence: CASSHPGQPTNYGYTF. In nucleotides, the CDR3 is TGTGCCAGTAGTCACCCGGGACAACCAACGAACTATGGCTACACCTTC.

This clone occurred once. J is TRBJ2-7 and V is TRBV2, with 11 positions matching TRBD2. Germline lookup yields CDR1 SNHLY and CDR2 FYNNEI. This CDR3 comprises 14 residues. Trimming took 5 bases from V and 4 from J; bases not matched to a gene: 4. CDR3 nucleotides: TGTGCCAGCAGTAATAGCGGGGGGGCATACGAGCAGTACTTC. Its protein is CASSNSGGAYEQYF.

The chain recombines TRBV29-1 with TRBJ2-5, with unresolved D. CDR1 and CDR2 from the germline V gene are SQVTM and ANQGSEA. The CDR3 is 13 amino acids. V was pared by 2 bases and J by 1 base, with 8 bases between. The CDR3 sequence is CSVEYGVQETQYF. For the CDR3, the DNA is TGCAGCGTTGAATATGGAGTCCAAGAGACCCAGTACTTC.

This sequence joins TRBV12-3 or TRBV12-4 and TRBJ1-2; the match to TRBD1 covers 9 bases. The ends lost 6 bases at V and 5 bases at J; junction bases unmatched: 4. The CDR3 extends over 13 amino acids. CDR3 loop: CASRGTGWYGYTF. The CDR3 nucleotides read TGTGCCAGCAGGGGGACAGGGTGGTATGGCTACACCTTC.

V usage is TRBV29-1 and J usage is TRBJ1-1; 7 bases agree with TRBD1. There are 15 residues in the CDR3. Unmatched junction bases numbered 7, after V lost 2 bases and J lost 1 base. CDR1 is SQVTM, CDR2 ANQGSEA, per germline. The CDR3, as DNA: TGCAGCGTTGAAAAATCCAGGGGGGCGAACACTGAAGCTTTCTTT. It encodes CSVEKSRGANTEAFF.

The chain links TRBV2 to TRBJ2-3; 14 bases agree with TRBD2. CDR1 and CDR2 (germline): SNHLY, FYNNEI. The CDR3 is 17 amino acids. V dropped 6 bases and J dropped 4; count of bases not matched to a gene: 9. The CDR3 nucleotides are TGTGCCAGCAGGGCTGGGACTAGCGGGAGCCGGGCAGATACGCAGTATTTT. It yields the protein CASRAGTSGSRADTQYF.

This clone was recorded once. V is TRBV7-3 and J is TRBJ2-1, with TRBD2 matching over 11 bases. After removal of 0 bases from V and 3 bases from J, the junction contained 1 base not matched to a gene. This CDR3 spans 16 amino acids. Germline V lookup: CDR1 SGHTA, CDR2 FQGTGA. The CDR3 region is CASSLTLAGGYNEQFF. CDR3 bases: TGTGCCAGCAGCTTAACCCTAGCGGGGGGCTACAATGAGCAGTTCTTC. Full variable domain (rest looked up from reference TRBV7-3 and TRBJ2-1): GAGVSQTPSNKVTEKGKYVELRCDPISGHTALYWYRQSLGQGPEFLIYFQGTGAADDSGLPNDRFFAVRPEGSVSTLKIQRTERGDSAVYLCASSLTLAGGYNEQFFGPGTRLTVL.

The chain recombines TRBV5-1 with TRBJ2-5, with D maybe TRBD1 (7 bases). Looked up from germline, CDR1 is SGHRS and CDR2 is YFSETQ. Trimming pared 4 bases from V and 5 bases from J, leaving 12 bases between. This CDR3 is built from 13 residues. The CDR3 loop is CASSGGTVETQYF. The CDR3 nucleotides are TGCGCCAGCAGCGGGGGGACAGTCGAGACCCAGTACTTC.

The V call is TRBV27, the J call TRBJ1-2; D gene ambiguous. Trimming pared 1 base from V and 5 bases from J, leaving 8 bases between. The germline gives CDR1 MNHEY, CDR2 SMNVEV (reference sequence). The CDR3 covers 13 residues. Here the CDR3 DNA reads TGTGCCAGCAGTTTATTCGAGGGTTATGGCTACACCTTC. As protein: CASSLFEGYGYTF.

CDR3 DNA sequence: TGTGCCAGCAGTTACGGGACAGCACGGTCAGAGACCCAGTACTTC. As protein: CASSYGTARSETQYF. The V and J genes are TRBV6-5 and TRBJ2-5, with 7 bases identical to TRBD1. CDR1 is MNHEY and CDR2 is SVGAGI in the germline V gene. With V trimmed by 2 bases and J by 4 bases, 7 bases remained unmatched. The CDR3 consists of 15 residues.